This TCR beta chain was documented in a study of siplizumab effects on memory and regulatory T cells. Broader study findings: Roughly 75-96% of proliferating CD4+ or CD8+ clones lacked an assignable naive or memory phenotype.

The germline V gene encodes CDR1 MNHEY and CDR2 SVGAGI. CDR3 length equals 12 residues. Trimming pared 8 bases from V and 1 base from J, leaving 7 bases between. As for this clone: Its antigen remains unidentified.

Assaying covered roughly 92,000 TCR templates per sample. Clones were sequenced by immunoSEQ multiplex PCR, and TCRdb holds only the in-frame ones, with some missing. This sample has about 100,000 clones, with 80% to 95% found just once. The specimen sequenced was CD4+ T cells sorted from blood. This TCR came from a human donor in good health. The rearrangement joins TRBV6-5 to TRBJ2-3; D might be TRBD2 (5 bases). The CDR3 bases are TGTGCCAGCGGGAGCGGCACAGATACGCAGTATTTT. This encodes CASGSGTDTQYF.